This TCR beta chain came from a study of blood T cell repertoires in COVID-19. Turning to the study itself: Samples taken during acute and convalescent COVID-19 were collected in the United States, Italy and Spain. Sources were T cells, B-cell-depleted T cells, or PBMCs; the material itself was cDNA or gDNA.

Germline V gene data show CDR1 as SGHNT and CDR2 as YYREEE (reference sequence). The CDR3 has 13 residues. The V segment lost 7 bases and the J segment 6 bases; nucleotides outside the gene matches: 7. Participants were aged roughly 18 to 90 years, lived in 24 US areas, and enrolled virtually. TCRdb's copy holds only in-frame clones and misses some; the assay was immunoSEQ multiplex PCR. The repertoire includes about 130,000 clones, roughly 80% of them detected once, and approximately 6% sits in the top ten. The clonotype was recovered from a woman aged 45-59 years who had recovered from COVID-19. Sequences were obtained from PBMCs or T cells enriched from blood (not recorded which). J is TRBJ1-2 and V is TRBV5-4, with 9 positions matching TRBD1. The CDR3 nucleotides are TGTGCCAGCGGGTTACAGGGGGCTGATGGCTACACCTTC. Amino acid sequence: CASGLQGADGYTF.